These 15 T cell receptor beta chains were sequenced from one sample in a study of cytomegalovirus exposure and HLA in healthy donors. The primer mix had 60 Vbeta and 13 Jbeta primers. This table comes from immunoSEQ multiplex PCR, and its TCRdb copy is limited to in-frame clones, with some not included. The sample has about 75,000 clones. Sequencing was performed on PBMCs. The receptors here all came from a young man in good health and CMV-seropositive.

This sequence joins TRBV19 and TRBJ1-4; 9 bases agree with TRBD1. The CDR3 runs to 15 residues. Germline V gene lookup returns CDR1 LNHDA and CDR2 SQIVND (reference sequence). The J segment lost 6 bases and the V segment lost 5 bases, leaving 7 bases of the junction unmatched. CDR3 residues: CASSLNRGQDEKLFF. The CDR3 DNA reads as TGTGCCAGTAGTCTGAACAGGGGGCAAGATGAAAAACTGTTTTTT.

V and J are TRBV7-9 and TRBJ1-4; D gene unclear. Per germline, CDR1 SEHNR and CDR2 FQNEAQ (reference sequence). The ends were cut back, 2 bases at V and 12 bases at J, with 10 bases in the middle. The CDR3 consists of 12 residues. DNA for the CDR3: TGTGCCAGCAGCTTAAACGGCGAGGAACTGTTTTTT. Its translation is CASSLNGEELFF.

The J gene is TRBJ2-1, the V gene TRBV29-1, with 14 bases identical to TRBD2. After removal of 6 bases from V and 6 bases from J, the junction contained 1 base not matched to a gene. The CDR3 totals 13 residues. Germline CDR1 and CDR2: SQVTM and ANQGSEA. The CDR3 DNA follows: TGCAGCGTCGGGACTAGCGGGAGCAATGAGCAGTTCTTC. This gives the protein CSVGTSGSNEQFF.

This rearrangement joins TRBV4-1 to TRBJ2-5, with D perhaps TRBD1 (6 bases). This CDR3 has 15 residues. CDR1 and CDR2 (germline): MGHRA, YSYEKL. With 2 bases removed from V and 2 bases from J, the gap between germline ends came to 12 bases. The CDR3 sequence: CASSQTGTNQETQYF. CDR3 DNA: TGCGCCAGCAGCCAAACCGGGACAAATCAAGAGACCCAGTACTTC.

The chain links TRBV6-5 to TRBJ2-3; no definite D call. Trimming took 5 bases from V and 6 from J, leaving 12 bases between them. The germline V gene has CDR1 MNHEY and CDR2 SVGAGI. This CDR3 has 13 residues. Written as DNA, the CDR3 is TGTGCCAGCAGTCACCACGCGAGGGATACGCAGTATTTT. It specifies CASSHHARDTQYF.

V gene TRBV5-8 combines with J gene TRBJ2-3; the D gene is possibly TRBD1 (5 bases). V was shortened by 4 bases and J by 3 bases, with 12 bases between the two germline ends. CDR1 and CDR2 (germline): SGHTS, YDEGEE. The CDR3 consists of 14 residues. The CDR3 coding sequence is TGTGCCAGCAGCATCACGACAGATACAGATACGCAGTATTTT. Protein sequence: CASSITTDTDTQYF.

The DNA of the CDR3 is TGCGCCAGCAGCCCGGGGGGACTAGCAAGCACAGATACGCAGTATTTT. It is translated as CASSPGGLASTDTQYF. J is TRBJ2-3 and V is TRBV5-1; 9 bases line up with TRBD2. The CDR3 is made up of 16 amino acids. The V gene end was trimmed by 4 bases and the J gene end by 0 bases; junction bases not matched to a gene: 6. Germline CDR1 is SGHRS and CDR2 is YFSETQ. Variable domain in full (rest from reference TRBV5-1 and TRBJ2-3): KAGVTQTPRYLIKTRGQQVTLSCSPISGHRSVSWYQQTPGQGLQFLFEYFSETQRNKGNFPGRFSGRQFSNSRSEMNVSTLELGDSALYLCASSPGGLASTDTQYFGPGTRLTVL.

The CDR3 DNA reads as TGCGCCAGCAGCCCAGGACAGGGTGCTTACAATGAGCAGTTCTTC. It codes for CASSPGQGAYNEQFF. The chain uses TRBV5-1 and TRBJ2-1, with 8 nucleotides matching TRBD1. CDR1 and CDR2 (germline): SGHRS, YFSETQ. V lost 4 bases, J lost 4 bases, and 7 bases stayed unmatched. The CDR3 is 15 residues long. Filled out from reference TRBV5-1 and TRBJ2-1, the complete variable domain reads KAGVTQTPRYLIKTRGQQVTLSCSPISGHRSVSWYQQTPGQGLQFLFEYFSETQRNKGNFPGRFSGRQFSNSRSEMNVSTLELGDSALYLCASSPGQGAYNEQFFGPGTRLTVL.

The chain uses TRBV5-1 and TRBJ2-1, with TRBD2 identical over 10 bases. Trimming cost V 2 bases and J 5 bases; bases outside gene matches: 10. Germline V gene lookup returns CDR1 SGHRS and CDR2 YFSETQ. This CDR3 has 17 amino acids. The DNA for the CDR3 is TGCGCCAGCAGCTTAGAAGCGGGAGGGCCCTCGAACAATGAGCAGTTCTTC. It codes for CASSLEAGGPSNNEQFF.

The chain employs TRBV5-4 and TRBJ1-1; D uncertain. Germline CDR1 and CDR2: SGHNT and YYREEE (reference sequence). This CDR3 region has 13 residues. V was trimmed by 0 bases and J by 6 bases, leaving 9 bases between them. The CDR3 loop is CASSLGRGPEAFF. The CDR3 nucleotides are TGTGCCAGCAGCTTGGGGCGAGGGCCTGAAGCTTTCTTT.

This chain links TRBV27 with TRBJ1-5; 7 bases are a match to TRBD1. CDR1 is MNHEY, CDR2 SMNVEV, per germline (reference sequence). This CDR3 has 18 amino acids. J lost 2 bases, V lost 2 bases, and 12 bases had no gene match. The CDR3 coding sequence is TGTGCCAGCAGTTTAGCCTCGACAGGGCCGGGTGGCAATCAGCCCCAGCATTTT. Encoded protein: CASSLASTGPGGNQPQHF.

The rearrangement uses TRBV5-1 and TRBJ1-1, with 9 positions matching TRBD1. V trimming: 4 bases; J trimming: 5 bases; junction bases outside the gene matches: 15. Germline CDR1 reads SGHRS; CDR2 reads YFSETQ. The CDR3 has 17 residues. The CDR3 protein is CASSPYHGTGRRTEAFF. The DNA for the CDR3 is TGCGCCAGCAGCCCGTACCATGGGACAGGGCGACGGACTGAAGCTTTCTTT.

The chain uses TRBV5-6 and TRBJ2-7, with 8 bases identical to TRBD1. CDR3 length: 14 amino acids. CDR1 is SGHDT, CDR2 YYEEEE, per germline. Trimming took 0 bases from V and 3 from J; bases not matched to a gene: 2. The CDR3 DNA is TGTGCCAGCAGCTTGGGGACAGGGTTCTACGAGCAGTACTTC. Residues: CASSLGTGFYEQYF.

CDR3 DNA sequence: TGTGCCAGCAGCTGGAGGGGAGGCACTGAAGCTTTCTTT. Translation gives CASSWRGGTEAFF. J is TRBJ1-1 and V is TRBV7-2, with a tentative D call TRBD1 (5 bases). The V gene lost 4 bases and the J gene lost 4 bases, with 10 bases spanning the gap. CDR1 SGHTA and CDR2 FQGNSA come from the germline V gene. The CDR3 consists of 13 residues.

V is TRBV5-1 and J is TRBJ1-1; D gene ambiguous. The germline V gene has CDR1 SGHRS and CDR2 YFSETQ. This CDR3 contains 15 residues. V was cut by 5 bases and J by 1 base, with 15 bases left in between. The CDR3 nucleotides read TGCGCCAGCAGTGGGAGAGCTTCCCCGAACACTGAAGCTTTCTTT. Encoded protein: CASSGRASPNTEAFF.